This T cell receptor beta chain was captured in a study of blood T cells in healthy people across ages. Remarks on this clonotype: The antigen remains unidentified.

J lost 11 bases, V lost 7 bases, and 15 bases had no gene match. In germline, CDR1 is MNHEY, CDR2 SMNVEV (reference sequence). The CDR3 consists of 14 residues. The study's findings and limits: Expanded clonotype changes were possibly confounded by unknown donor CMV status.

A second PCR, run for roughly 7 to 12 cycles, used a sample-barcoded 5' primer plus a J-beta primer mix. Carrying 12 random nucleotides, a template-switch adaptor labeled each individual cDNA molecule. Using its own MiXCR run on the 5' RACE reads, TCRdb lists one record per CDR3 protein. The sample holds approximately 800,000 distinct CDR3 sequences; 58% are singletons and the top ten take approximately 23%. What was sequenced was blood. The receptor's source is a man aged 25 to 40 in good health. This chain connects TRBV27 to TRBJ2-5; 8 nucleotides align to TRBD1. This chain's CDR3 is CASNSQGGLLEQYF. The CDR3 nucleotides are TGTGCCAGCAACTCACAGGGGGGCCTTTTAGAGCAGTACTTC.